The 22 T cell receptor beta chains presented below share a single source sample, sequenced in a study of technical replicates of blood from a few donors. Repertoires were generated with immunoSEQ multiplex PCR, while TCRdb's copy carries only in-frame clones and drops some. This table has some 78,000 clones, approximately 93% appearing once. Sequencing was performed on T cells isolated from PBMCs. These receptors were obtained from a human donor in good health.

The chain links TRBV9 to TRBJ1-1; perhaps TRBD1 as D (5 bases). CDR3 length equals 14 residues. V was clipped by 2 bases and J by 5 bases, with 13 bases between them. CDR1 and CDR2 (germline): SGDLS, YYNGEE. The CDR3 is CASSVNSGVTEAFF. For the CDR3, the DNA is TGTGCCAGCAGCGTCAATTCGGGGGTTACTGAAGCTTTCTTT.

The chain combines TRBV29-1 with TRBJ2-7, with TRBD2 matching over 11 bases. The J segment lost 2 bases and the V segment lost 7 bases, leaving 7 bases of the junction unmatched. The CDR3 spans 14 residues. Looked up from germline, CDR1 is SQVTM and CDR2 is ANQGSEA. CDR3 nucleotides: TGCAGCGCCTTAACTAGCGGGGGACCCTACGAGCAGTACTTC. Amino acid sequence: CSALTSGGPYEQYF.

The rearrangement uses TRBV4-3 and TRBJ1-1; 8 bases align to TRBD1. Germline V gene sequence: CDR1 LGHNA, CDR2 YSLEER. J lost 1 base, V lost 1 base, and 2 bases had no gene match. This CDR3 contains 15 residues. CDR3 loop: CASSQAGTGNTEAFF. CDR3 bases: TGCGCCAGCAGCCAAGCCGGGACAGGGAACACTGAAGCTTTCTTT.

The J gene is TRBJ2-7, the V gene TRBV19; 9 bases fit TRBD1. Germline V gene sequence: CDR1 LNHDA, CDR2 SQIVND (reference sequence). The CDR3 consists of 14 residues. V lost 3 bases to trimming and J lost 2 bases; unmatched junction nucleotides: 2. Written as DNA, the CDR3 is TGTGCCAGTAGTATTAGACAGGGGGCCTACGAGCAGTACTTC. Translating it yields CASSIRQGAYEQYF.

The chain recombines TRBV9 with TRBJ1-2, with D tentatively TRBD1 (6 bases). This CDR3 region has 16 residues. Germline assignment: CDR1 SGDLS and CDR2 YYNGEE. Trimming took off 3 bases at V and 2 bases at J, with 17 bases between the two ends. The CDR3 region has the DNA TGTGCCAGCAGCGCAAACAGGGAGAAACCCAACTATGGCTACACCTTC. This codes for CASSANREKPNYGYTF.

The DNA of the CDR3 is TGTGCCAGCAGGACAGGGTTCGAGCAGTACTTC. Residues: CASRTGFEQYF. V gene TRBV28 combines with J gene TRBJ2-7; TRBD1 aligns across 7 bases. V gave up 6 bases and J gave up 6 bases; unmatched junction bases: 2. The germline gives CDR1 MDHEN, CDR2 SYDVKM. The CDR3 extends over 11 amino acids.

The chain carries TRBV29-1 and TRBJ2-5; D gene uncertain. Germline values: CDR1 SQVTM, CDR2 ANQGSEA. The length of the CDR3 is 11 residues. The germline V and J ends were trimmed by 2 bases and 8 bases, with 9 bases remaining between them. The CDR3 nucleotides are TGCAGCGTTGAAAGAGCTCAAACCCAGTACTTC. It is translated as CSVERAQTQYF. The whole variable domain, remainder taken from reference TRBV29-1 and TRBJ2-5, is SAVISQKPSRDICQRGTSLTIQCQVDSQVTMMFWYRQQPGQSLTLIATANQGSEATYESGFVIDKFPISRPNLTFSTLTVSNMSPEDSSIYLCSVERAQTQYFGPGTRLLVL.

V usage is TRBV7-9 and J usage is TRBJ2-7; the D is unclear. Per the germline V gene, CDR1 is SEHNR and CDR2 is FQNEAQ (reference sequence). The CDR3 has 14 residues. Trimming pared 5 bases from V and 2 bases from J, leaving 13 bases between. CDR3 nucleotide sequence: TGTGCCAGCAGCCTCCCGTTATTCCCCTACGAGCAGTACTTC. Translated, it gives CASSLPLFPYEQYF.

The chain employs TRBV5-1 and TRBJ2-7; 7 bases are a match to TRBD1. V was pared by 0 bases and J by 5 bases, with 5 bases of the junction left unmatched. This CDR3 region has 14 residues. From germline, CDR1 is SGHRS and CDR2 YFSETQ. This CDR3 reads CASSLEPTGNEQYF. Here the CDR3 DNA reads TGCGCCAGCAGCTTGGAACCGACAGGGAACGAGCAGTACTTC.

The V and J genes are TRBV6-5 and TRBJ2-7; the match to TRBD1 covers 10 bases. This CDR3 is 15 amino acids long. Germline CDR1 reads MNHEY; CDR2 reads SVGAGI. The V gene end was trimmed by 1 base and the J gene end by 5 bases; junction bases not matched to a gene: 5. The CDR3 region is CASSYFGQGVDEQYF. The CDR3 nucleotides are TGTGCCAGCAGTTACTTTGGACAGGGGGTCGACGAGCAGTACTTC.

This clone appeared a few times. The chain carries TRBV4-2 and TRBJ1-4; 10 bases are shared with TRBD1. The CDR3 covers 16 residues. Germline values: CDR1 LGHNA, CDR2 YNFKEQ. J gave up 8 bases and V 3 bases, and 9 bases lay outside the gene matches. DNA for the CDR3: TGTGCCAGCAGCCAGGAGATTGGGACAGGGGTGGAAAAACTGTTTTTT. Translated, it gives CASSQEIGTGVEKLFF.

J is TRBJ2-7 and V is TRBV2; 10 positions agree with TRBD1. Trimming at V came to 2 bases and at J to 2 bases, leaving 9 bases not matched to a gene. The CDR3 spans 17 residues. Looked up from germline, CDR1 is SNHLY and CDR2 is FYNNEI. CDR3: CASSEPGQGIGAYEQYF. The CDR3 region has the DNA TGTGCCAGCAGTGAACCGGGACAGGGGATCGGCGCCTACGAGCAGTACTTC.

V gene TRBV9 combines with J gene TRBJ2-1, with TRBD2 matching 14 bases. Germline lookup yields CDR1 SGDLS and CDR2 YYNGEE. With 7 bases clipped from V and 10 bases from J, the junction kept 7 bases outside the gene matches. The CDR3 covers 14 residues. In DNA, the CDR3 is TGTGCCAGCTCCGGGACTAGCGGGAGTGGGGAGCAGTTCTTC. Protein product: CASSGTSGSGEQFF. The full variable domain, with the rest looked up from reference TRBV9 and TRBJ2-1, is DSGVTQTPKHLITATGQRVTLRCSPRSGDLSVYWYQQSLDQGLQFLIQYYNGEERAKGNILERFSAQQFPDLHSELNLSSLELGDSALYFCASSGTSGSGEQFFGPGTRLTVL.

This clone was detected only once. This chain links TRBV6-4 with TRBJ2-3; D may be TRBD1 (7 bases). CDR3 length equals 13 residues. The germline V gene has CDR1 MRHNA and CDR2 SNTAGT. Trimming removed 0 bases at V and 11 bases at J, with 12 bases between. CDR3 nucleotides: TGTGCCAGCAGTGACTCCAGGGGGACTCAGCAGTATTTT. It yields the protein CASSDSRGTQQYF.

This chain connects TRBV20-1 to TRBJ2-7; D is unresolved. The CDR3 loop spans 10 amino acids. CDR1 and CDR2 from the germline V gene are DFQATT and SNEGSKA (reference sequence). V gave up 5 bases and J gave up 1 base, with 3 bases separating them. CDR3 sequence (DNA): TGCAGTGCTTCTTCCTACGAGCAGTACTTC. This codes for CSASSYEQYF.

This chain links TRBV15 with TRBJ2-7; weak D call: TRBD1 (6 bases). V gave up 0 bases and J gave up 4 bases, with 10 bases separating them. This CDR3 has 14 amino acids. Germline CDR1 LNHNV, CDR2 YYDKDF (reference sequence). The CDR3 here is CATSRDQDSYEQYF. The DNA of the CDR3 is TGTGCCACCAGCAGAGATCAGGACAGTTACGAGCAGTACTTC.

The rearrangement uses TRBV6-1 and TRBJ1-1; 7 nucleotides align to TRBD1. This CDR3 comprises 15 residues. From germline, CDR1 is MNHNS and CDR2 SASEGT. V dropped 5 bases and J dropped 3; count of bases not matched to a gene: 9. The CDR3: CASSPRSGGDTEAFF. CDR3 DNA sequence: TGTGCCAGCAGTCCCCGTTCAGGGGGAGACACTGAAGCTTTCTTT.

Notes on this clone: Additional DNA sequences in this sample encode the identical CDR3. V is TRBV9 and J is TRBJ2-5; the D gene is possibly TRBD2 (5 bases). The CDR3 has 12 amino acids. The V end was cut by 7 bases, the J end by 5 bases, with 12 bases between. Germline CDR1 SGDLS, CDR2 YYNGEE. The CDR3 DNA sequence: TGTGCCAGCGGTCTCGGGGAGGAGACCCAGTACTTC. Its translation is CASGLGEETQYF.

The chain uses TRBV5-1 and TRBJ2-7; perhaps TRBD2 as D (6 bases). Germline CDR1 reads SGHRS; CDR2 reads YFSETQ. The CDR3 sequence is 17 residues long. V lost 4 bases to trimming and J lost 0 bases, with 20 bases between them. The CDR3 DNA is TGCGCCAGCAGCCCGGCAGGGCTAGCGACAAGCTCCTACGAGCAGTACTTC. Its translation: CASSPAGLATSSYEQYF.

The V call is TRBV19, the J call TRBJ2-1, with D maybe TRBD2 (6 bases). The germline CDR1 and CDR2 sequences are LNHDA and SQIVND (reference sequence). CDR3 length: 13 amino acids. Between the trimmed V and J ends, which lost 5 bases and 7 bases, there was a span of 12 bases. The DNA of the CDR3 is TGTGCCAGTAGTCTGCGGGGTTGGAATGAGCAGTTCTTC. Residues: CASSLRGWNEQFF.

The CDR3 nucleotides are TGTGCCAGCAGCGTCCGACAGGGCGAGGAGAACATTCAGTACTTC. Translating it yields CASSVRQGEENIQYF. This chain uses TRBV9 with TRBJ2-4; 7 bases line up with TRBD1. The CDR3 is made up of 15 amino acids. V lost 2 bases, J lost 7 bases, and 9 bases stayed unmatched. Germline CDR1 is SGDLS and CDR2 is YYNGEE.

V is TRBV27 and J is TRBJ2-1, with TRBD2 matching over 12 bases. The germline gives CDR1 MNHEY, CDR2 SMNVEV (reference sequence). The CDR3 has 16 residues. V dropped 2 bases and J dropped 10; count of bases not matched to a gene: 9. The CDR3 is CASSLILAGGPREQFF. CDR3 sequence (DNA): TGTGCCAGCAGTTTAATCCTAGCGGGAGGGCCAAGGGAGCAGTTCTTC.